One T cell receptor (beta chain) is described in this entry. Its antigen is still unknown. This CDR3 is built from 12 residues. The V gene's germline CDR1 is SQVTM and CDR2 ANQGSEA. The ends were cut back, 8 bases at V and 5 bases at J, with 15 bases in the middle. The record originates from a study of CD8+CD57+ T cells in acquired aplastic anemia. The wider study: On average, sorted CD4+ and CD8+ cells gave about 3.1 ug of DNA. Read counts for CD4+ cells (from healthy donors) averaged about 10 million.

The template for TCR beta VDJ and CDR3 sequence profiling was genomic DNA. TCRdb re-derived calls from the reads in MiXCR, one entry per CDR3 protein. The profile shows a few hundred thousand distinct CDR3 sequences, about 59% of them singletons. Overall study results and limits: Around 27 sequences, all CD8+ CDR3, were shared between patients and controls.

Sequencing was carried out using sorted CD4+, CD8+, or CD8+CD57+ T cells (not recorded which) from PBMCs. This receptor was identified in a human donor in good health. The chain links TRBV29-1 to TRBJ1-1; D unresolved. The CDR3 nucleotides read TGCAGCTCCAAATCGGGAGTGACTGAAGCTTTCTTT. This gives the protein CSSKSGVTEAFF.